The clone carrying this T cell receptor beta chain was detected a few times. The CDR3 length is 15 residues. Germline trimming cut 6 bases from V and 6 bases from J; bases unmatched to any gene: 8. The record originates from a study of CD8 T cells in ankylosing spondylitis. TCRdb redid the calling of the 5' RACE reads with MiXCR, one entry per CDR3 protein. The table records under 250,000 distinct CDR3 sequences, 8.2% of them present only once. This rearrangement joins TRBV12-3 or TRBV12-4 to TRBJ2-7; TRBD2 matches at 13 bases. This TCR derives from a female donor with ankylosing spondylitis or in good health (not recorded which). Material for sequencing was blood, either unsorted or a sorted T cell fraction (not recorded which). In DNA form, the CDR3 reads TGTGCCAGCAGCCGAGGACTAGCGGGAGTTTCCGAGCAGTACTTC. This sequence encodes CASSRGLAGVSEQYF.